This T cell receptor (beta chain) was recorded in a study of blood T cell repertoires in COVID-19 (TCRdb year 2020). Turning to the overall study: Samples covering the acute and convalescent phases of COVID-19 were provided by collaborators in the United States, Italy and Spain. A freely available public database, intended as a resource for researchers studying the immune response to SARS-CoV-2, is where the repertoires were released. Deeply sampled blood TCRbeta repertoires from subjects exposed to, actively infected with, or recovered from COVID-19 were included in the dataset. The samples were drawn from two sources: the first 160 participants of the ongoing ImmuneRACE study, and about 1,300 subjects contributed by 6 global collaborators. HLA class I and class II types, where available, came from metadata supplied by the sample provider rather than from assay-based typing. A de-identified subject ID, COVID-19 status, age in years and sex were almost always included in the sample metadata. The material from the prospective study consisted of cDNA or gDNA derived from T cells, B-cell-depleted T cells, or PBMCs. Overall study results and their limits: The amount of clinical and demographic metadata varied by source and participant and was provided uncurated.

For CDR1 and CDR2, the germline V gene lists WSHSY and SAAADI. The CDR3 numbers 13 residues from cysteine through phenylalanine. The retained sequence is limited to the CDR3, 39 bases, with the frame set at the first base. The immunoSEQ Assay, a bias-controlled multiplex PCR, was used to amplify TCRbeta CDR3 regions from genomic DNA. The study's own analysis went as follows. Within the assay, amplification of reference gene primers was used to estimate how many nucleated cells each sample contained. Sequence reads were collapsed and filtered to measure the absolute abundance of every unique TCRbeta CDR3 rearrangement. Productive Simpson clonality was computed per sample as the square root of Simpson's diversity index over productive rearrangements. The immuneACCESS repertoire file appears here via TCRdb, limited to in-frame rearrangements. These files lack a portion of the clones; in checked studies, under half of the deficit traces to unresolved V genes, and the cause of the others is not known. The DNA was the basis for D and trimming; V, J and clone size are from that table. This sample comprises about 260,000 clones, more than 75% of them detected only once. Around 10% of the sample goes to the ten largest clones.

Worth noting for this clone: Its target antigen remains unknown. A junction boundary mismatches the germline segment, possibly from a read error.

Another Seattle source contributed samples from volunteer blood donors who had recovered from COVID-19. The collaborating institutions used their own protocols to collect whole blood in K2EDTA tubes. For TCRbeta analysis, collaborators shipped samples as frozen whole blood, isolated PBMCs, or DNA extracted from either of those sample types. The clonotype originates from a man aged 35-49 years who had recovered from COVID-19. The specimen sequenced was peripheral blood. The chain is encoded by TRBV10-2 joined to TRBJ2-1; a stretch of 9 junction bases matches TRBD2. Read as DNA, the sequence is TGCGCCAGCAGTTTACTAGCGGGTGGAGAGCTGTTCTTC. This sequence encodes CASSLLAGGELFF.